The clone carrying this T cell receptor (beta chain) occurred many times. This sample stems from a study of naive and memory T cell subsets. Both TRBC1 and TRBC2 were covered by a beta constant-region primer of two equimolar oligonucleotides. TCRdb re-called the UMI-ligation and nested PCR reads through MiXCR, storing one row per CDR3 protein. The sample includes tens of thousands of distinct CDR3 sequences, less than 15% of them seen just once. This CDR3 comprises 19 residues. Germline CDR1 reads MNHEY; CDR2 reads SVGEGT. V lost 2 bases to trimming and J lost 0 bases, with 17 bases between them. This sequence originates from a human donor in good health. The J gene is TRBJ2-6, the V gene TRBV6-2 or TRBV6-3; D is undetermined. What was sequenced was central memory CD4+ T cells from blood. CDR3 in DNA: TGTGCCAGCAGTTACGGTGGACGTGGGCAACACTCTGGGGCCAACGTCCTGACTTTC. It codes for CASSYGGRGQHSGANVLTF.